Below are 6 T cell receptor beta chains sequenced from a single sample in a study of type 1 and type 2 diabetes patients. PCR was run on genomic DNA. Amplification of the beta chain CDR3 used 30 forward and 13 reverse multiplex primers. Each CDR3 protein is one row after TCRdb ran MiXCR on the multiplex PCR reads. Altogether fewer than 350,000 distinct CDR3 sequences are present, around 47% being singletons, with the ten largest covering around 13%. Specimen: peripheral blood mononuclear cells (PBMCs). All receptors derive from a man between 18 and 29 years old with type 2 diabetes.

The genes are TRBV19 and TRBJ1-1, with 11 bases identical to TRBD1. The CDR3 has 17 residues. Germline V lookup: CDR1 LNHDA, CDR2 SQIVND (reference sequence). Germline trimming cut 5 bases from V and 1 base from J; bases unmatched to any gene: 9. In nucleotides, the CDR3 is TGTGCCAGTAGTCTCGGGACAGGGGGGATACCGAACACTGAAGCTTTCTTT. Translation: CASSLGTGGIPNTEAFF.

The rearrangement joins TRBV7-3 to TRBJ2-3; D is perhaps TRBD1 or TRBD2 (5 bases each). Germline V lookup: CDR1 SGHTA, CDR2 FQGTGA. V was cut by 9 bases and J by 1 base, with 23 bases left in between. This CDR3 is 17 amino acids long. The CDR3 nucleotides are TGTGCCAGTAGTATCGGCCGCCTCCGGGACGGCACAGATACGCAGTATTTT. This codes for CASSIGRLRDGTDTQYF.

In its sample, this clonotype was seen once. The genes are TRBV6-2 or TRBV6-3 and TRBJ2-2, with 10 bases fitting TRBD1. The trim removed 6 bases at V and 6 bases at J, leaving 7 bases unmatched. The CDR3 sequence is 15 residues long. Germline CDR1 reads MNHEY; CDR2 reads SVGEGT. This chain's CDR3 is CASSLGTGAPGELFF. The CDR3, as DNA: TGTGCCAGCAGCCTTGGGACAGGGGCGCCCGGGGAGCTGTTTTTT.

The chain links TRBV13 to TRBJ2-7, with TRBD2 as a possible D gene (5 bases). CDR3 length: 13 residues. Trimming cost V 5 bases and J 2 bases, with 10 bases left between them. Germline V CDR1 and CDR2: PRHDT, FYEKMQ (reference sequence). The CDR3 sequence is CASSPGMTYEQYF. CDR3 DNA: TGTGCCAGCAGCCCCGGGATGACCTACGAGCAGTACTTC.

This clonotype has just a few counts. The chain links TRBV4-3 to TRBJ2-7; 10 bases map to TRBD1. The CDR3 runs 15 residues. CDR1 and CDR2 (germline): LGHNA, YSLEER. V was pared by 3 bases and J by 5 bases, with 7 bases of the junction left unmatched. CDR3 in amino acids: CASSHDSGQGNEQYF. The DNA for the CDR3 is TGCGCCAGCAGCCACGACTCGGGACAGGGGAACGAGCAGTACTTC.

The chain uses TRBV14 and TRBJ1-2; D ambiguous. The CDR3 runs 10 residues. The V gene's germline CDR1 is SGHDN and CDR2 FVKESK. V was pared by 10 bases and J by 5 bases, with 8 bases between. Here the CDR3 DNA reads TGTGCCACCTTAAGGTATGGCTACACCTTC. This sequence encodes CATLRYGYTF.